These 13 T cell receptor beta chains originate from one sample sequenced in a study of T cells in Graves' hyperthyroidism and ophthalmopathy (dated by TCRdb to between 2018 and 2021). Library method: multiplex PCR. This sample was sequenced with an Illumina HiSeq 2000. The TCR beta CDR3 regions were amplified from the RNA transcripts. For the first round of RT-PCR on the TCR CDR3, the HTBI primer set was used together with the Qiagen OneStep RT-PCR kit. The public sequencing data were trimmed at Q25 with fastp and processed into clonotypes with MiXCR by TCRdb, which kept only in-frame beta chains. All rows with the same CDR3 protein become a single entry with the most common DNA and genes. The sample table records roughly 500,000 distinct CDR3 sequences; approximately 13% of these occur just once. The ten largest clones capture roughly 5.5% of the sample. Material: blood. The receptors stem from a woman in her thirties with Graves' hyperthyroidism that later progressed to Graves' ophthalmopathy.

Many counts were recorded for this clonotype. The chain recombines TRBV19 with TRBJ2-7; D not resolved. The germline V gene encodes CDR1 LNHDA and CDR2 SQIVND (reference sequence). The V end lost 1 base, the J end lost 6 bases, and 7 bases lay between the germline ends. The CDR3 totals 12 residues. In DNA form, the CDR3 reads TGTGCCAGTAGTATAGTGTCGTCCGAGCAGTACTTC. Translation gives CASSIVSSEQYF.

The V call is TRBV28, the J call TRBJ2-1; D could derive from TRBD1 or TRBD2 (5 bases each). The germline V gene has CDR1 MDHEN and CDR2 SYDVKM. V was pared by 3 bases and J by 3 bases, with 9 bases between. The CDR3 is 14 residues long. CDR3 residues: CASSFLRGYNEQFF. Written as DNA, the CDR3 is TGTGCCAGCAGTTTCTTGAGGGGCTACAATGAGCAGTTCTTC. Based on the CDR3 plus reference TRBV28 and TRBJ2-1, the full variable domain is DVKVTQSSRYLVKRTGEKVFLECVQDMDHENMFWYRQDPGLGLRLIYFSYDVKMKEKGDIPEGYSVSREKKERFSLILESASTNQTSMYLCASSFLRGYNEQFFGPGTRLTVL.

This clonotype has ten or more counts. This chain connects TRBV6-5 to TRBJ1-5; 8 nucleotides line up with TRBD1. Germline CDR1 and CDR2: MNHEY and SVGAGI. J was trimmed by 6 bases and V by 2 bases; bases with no gene match: 9. The CDR3 is 16 amino acids. CDR3 nucleotides: TGTGCCAGCAGTTACGGAGTACCAGGGGGCGGTCAGCCCCAGCATTTT. It specifies CASSYGVPGGGQPQHF.

V is TRBV7-9 and J is TRBJ2-6; TRBD2 matches at 9 bases. The CDR3 covers 19 residues. Per germline, CDR1 SEHNR and CDR2 FQNEAQ (reference sequence). The ends lost 4 bases at V and 1 base at J; junction bases unmatched: 11. The CDR3 coding sequence is TGTGCCAGCAGCTCCCCCTTGCGGGAGGGATTTTCTGGGGCCAACGTCCTGACTTTC. Protein product: CASSSPLREGFSGANVLTF.

This clonotype was counted ten times or more. V is TRBV29-1 and J is TRBJ2-7; 7 bases map to TRBD1. V lost 8 bases to trimming and J lost 5 bases; unmatched junction nucleotides: 6. The CDR3 is made up of 11 amino acids. Germline CDR1 and CDR2: SQVTM and ANQGSEA. This CDR3 is CSHRQGHEQYF. CDR3 DNA sequence: TGCAGCCACCGACAGGGTCACGAGCAGTACTTC.

This rearrangement joins TRBV27 to TRBJ1-5; tentatively, D is TRBD1 (6 bases). There are 13 residues in the CDR3. Germline V lookup: CDR1 MNHEY, CDR2 SMNVEV (reference sequence). The V end was cut by 6 bases, the J end by 5 bases, with 11 bases between. The CDR3 region is CASSAGAYQPQHF. The CDR3 nucleotides are TGTGCCAGCAGCGCGGGGGCCTATCAGCCCCAGCATTTT.

This clonotype occurred many times. The V and J genes are TRBV30 and TRBJ1-1; no firm D call. With 7 bases removed from V and 1 base from J, the gap between germline ends came to 4 bases. The CDR3 consists of 10 residues. Looked up from germline, CDR1 is GTSNPN and CDR2 is SVGIG (reference sequence). The CDR3 region has the DNA TGTGCCTTGAAGAACACTGAAGCTTTCTTT. This gives the protein CALKNTEAFF.

This clonotype was observed many times. The genes are TRBV28 and TRBJ2-7, with no clear D. Germline V CDR1 and CDR2: MDHEN, SYDVKM. V was trimmed by 3 bases and J by 0 bases, leaving 12 bases between them. The length of the CDR3 is 15 residues. Here the CDR3 DNA reads TGTGCCAGCAGTTTTCGGCTTATCAGCTCCTACGAGCAGTACTTC. The encoded protein is CASSFRLISSYEQYF.

This clonotype showed up just a few times. The chain uses TRBV9 and TRBJ2-2; D remains unclear. The V gene lost 0 bases and the J gene lost 3 bases, with 3 bases spanning the gap. CDR3 size: 13 residues. Germline V CDR1 and CDR2: SGDLS, YYNGEE. CDR3 nucleotides: TGTGCCAGCAGCGTAGGTCACACCGGGGAGCTGTTTTTT. Amino acids: CASSVGHTGELFF.

The sample holds a few counts of this clonotype. V gene TRBV3-1 combines with J gene TRBJ2-2, with a possible D match to TRBD2 (6 bases). CDR1 is LGHDT, CDR2 YNNKEL, per germline (reference sequence). V lost 6 bases and J lost 9, with 8 bases in between. The CDR3 is 11 residues long. This chain's CDR3 is CASRLARELFF. The CDR3 DNA reads as TGTGCCAGCAGACTAGCCCGGGAGCTGTTTTTT.

This clonotype was recorded at least ten times. The chain uses TRBV2 and TRBJ1-3; no clear D. Germline V gives CDR1 SNHLY, CDR2 FYNNEI. The CDR3 runs to 13 residues. V lost 10 bases, J lost 2 bases, and 12 bases lay in between. This CDR3 reads CATTVEAGNTIYF. In nucleotides, the CDR3 is TGTGCCACCACGGTGGAGGCTGGAAACACCATATATTTT.

This clonotype appeared many times. This chain joins TRBV5-1 and TRBJ1-1; possible D gene TRBD1, 5 bases. Germline V gene data show CDR1 as SGHRS and CDR2 as YFSETQ. The CDR3 runs to 13 residues. V lost 7 bases and J lost 0, with 10 bases in between. CDR3: CASCRGLNTEAFF. CDR3 coding DNA: TGCGCCAGCTGTCGGGGCTTGAACACTGAAGCTTTCTTT.

This clonotype has ten or more counts. The chain joins TRBV11-3 to TRBJ1-2; D call uncertain. This CDR3 has 15 residues. Trimming stripped 0 bases from V and 2 bases from J, with 10 bases between. The germline gives CDR1 SGHNT, CDR2 YENEEA. CDR3 nucleotide sequence: TGTGCCAGCAGCTTAGACAGACCCGTGAACTATGGCTACACCTTC. It translates to CASSLDRPVNYGYTF.